A selection of T cell receptor beta chains follows, all from one sample in a study of early T cells in non-severe SARS-CoV-2 infection. TCRdb itself ran the 5' RACE reads through MiXCR, one entry per CDR3 protein. This table holds tens of thousands of distinct CDR3 sequences, 10% found once. The sequencing here drew on whole blood, taken at baseline. These receptors all stem from an adult who was a healthcare worker with PCR-confirmed SARS-CoV-2 infection or an uninfected control (not recorded which). The CDR3 runs from the conserved cysteine through the conserved F or W. Fields, in order: D gene, clone size, J gene, V gene, CDR3 protein, CDR3 DNA. A D gene is named only where the DNA matches it firmly. Part of the rows lack a size; the others show once, few, many or a class for expanded clones.

TRBD1,few,TRBJ2-2,TRBV4-3,CASSSQTGVTGELFF,TGCGCCAGCAGCTCCCAGACAGGGGTCACCGGGGAGCTGTTTTTT
TRBD2,NA,TRBJ2-1,TRBV7-3,CASSLKPWGTGLAGLSGNEQFF,TGTGCCAGCAGCTTAAAGCCGTGGGGGACAGGACTAGCGGGGCTTTCTGGGAATGAGCAGTTCTTC
TRBD1,NA,TRBJ2-7,TRBV5-6,CASSSGTGNNEQYF,TGTGCCAGCAGCTCCGGGACAGGGAATAACGAGCAGTACTTC
NA,many,TRBJ1-2,TRBV20-1,CSASGDYGYTF,TGCAGTGCTTCAGGAGACTATGGCTACACCTTC
NA,NA,TRBJ1-6,TRBV20-1,CSASPMADNSPLHF,TGCAGTGCTAGCCCCATGGCGGATAATTCACCCCTCCACTTT
NA,NA,TRBJ1-6,TRBV11-3,CASSVGRNSPLHF,TGTGCCAGCAGCGTGGGACGTAATTCACCCCTCCACTTT
NA,few,TRBJ2-2,TRBV4-1,CASSQPPGERGVHRELFF,TGCGCCAGCAGCCAGCCGCCGGGGGAAAGGGGTGTCCACCGGGAGCTGTTTTTT
NA,many,TRBJ2-7,TRBV21-1,CASSNKIGDYYEQYF,TGTGCCAGCAGCAATAAAATAGGGGATTACTACGAGCAGTACTTC
NA,few,TRBJ2-7,TRBV5-4,CASSLAPTGGSGYEQYF,TGTGCCAGCAGCTTGGCCCCCACCGGGGGATCTGGGTACGAGCAGTACTTC
NA,many,TRBJ2-2,TRBV10-1,CASSESILTGELFF,TGCGCCAGCAGTGAGTCGATATTGACCGGGGAGCTGTTTTTT
NA,few,TRBJ2-7,TRBV6-4,CASSRGGRYYEQYF,TGTGCCAGCAGCCGAGGCGGTCGGTACTACGAGCAGTACTTC